This T cell receptor (beta chain) was identified in a study of Ad26.COV2.S vaccination and SARS-CoV-2 variants. In the study overall: Intramuscular Ad26.COV2.S at 5x10^10 or 1x10^11 viral particles.

The sample's treatment: around 19 received Ad26.COV2.S at low or high dose, single or two shots; 5 received placebo; per-sample allocation not given. After the first vaccine or placebo injection, samples were drawn on day 63. Concerning this clone: Its antigen is as yet unknown.

The CDR3 contains 14 residues. Losses at the gene ends were 5 bases for V and 0 bases for J; bases not matched to a gene: 2. Germline V CDR1 and CDR2: MNHEY, SVGEGT. This table comes from immunoSEQ multiplex PCR, and its TCRdb copy is limited to in-frame clones, with some not included. This repertoire shows 500,000 or so clones, roughly 85% found once; its top ten account for roughly 13%. Findings and limits, study-wide: A substantial breadth of spike-specific CD8+ and CD4+ T cell responses after vaccination has been reported. Vaccine recipients surpassed placebo recipients in spike-specific TCR breadth.

This chain joins TRBV6-2 or TRBV6-3 and TRBJ1-1; 8 bases map to TRBD1. The clonotype originates from a person between 18 and 59 years old who received the Ad26.COV2.S COVID-19 vaccine or a placebo. This specimen consisted of peripheral blood, obtained in a trial of Ad26.COV2.S vaccine versus placebo. This chain's CDR3 is CASSKDRVNTEAFF. CDR3 bases: TGTGCCAGCAGTAAGGACAGGGTGAACACTGAAGCTTTCTTT.